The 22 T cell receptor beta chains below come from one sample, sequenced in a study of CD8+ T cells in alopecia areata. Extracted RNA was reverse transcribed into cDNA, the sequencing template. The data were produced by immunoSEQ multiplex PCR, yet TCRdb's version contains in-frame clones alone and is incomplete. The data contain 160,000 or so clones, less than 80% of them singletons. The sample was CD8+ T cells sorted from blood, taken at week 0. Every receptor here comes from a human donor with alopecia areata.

The CDR3 spells CASSLNGEQYF. As DNA, the CDR3 is TGTGCCAGCTCCTTAAACGGCGAGCAGTACTTC. This chain uses TRBV7-6 with TRBJ2-7; D ambiguous. The ends were cut back, 8 bases at V and 6 bases at J, with 11 bases in the middle. The CDR3 is 11 amino acids. The germline CDR1 and CDR2 sequences are SGHVS and FNYEAQ.

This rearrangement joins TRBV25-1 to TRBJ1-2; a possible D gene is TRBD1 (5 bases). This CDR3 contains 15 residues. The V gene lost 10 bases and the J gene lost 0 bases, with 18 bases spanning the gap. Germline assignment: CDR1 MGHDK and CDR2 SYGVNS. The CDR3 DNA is TGTGCCACCTCAAAGGGACGATCGGCTAACTATGGCTACACCTTC. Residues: CATSKGRSANYGYTF.

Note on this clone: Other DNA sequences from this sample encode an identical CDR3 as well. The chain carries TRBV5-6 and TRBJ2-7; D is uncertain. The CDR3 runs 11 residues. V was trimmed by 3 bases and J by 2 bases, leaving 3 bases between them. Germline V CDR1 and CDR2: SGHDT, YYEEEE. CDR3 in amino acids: CASSSTYEQYF. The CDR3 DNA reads TGTGCCAGCAGCTCAACCTACGAGCAGTACTTC. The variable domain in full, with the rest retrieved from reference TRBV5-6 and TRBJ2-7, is DAGVTQSPTHLIKTRGQQVTLRCSPKSGHDTVSWYQQALGQGPQFIFQYYEEEERQRGNFPDRFSGHQFPNYSSELNVNALLLGDSALYLCASSSTYEQYFGPGTRLTVT.

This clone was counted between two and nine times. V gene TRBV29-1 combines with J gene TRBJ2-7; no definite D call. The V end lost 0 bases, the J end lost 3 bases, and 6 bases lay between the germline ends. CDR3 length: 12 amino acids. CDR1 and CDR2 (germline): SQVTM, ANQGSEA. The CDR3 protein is CSVEDRYYEQYF. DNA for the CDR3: TGCAGCGTTGAAGACAGATACTACGAGCAGTACTTC.

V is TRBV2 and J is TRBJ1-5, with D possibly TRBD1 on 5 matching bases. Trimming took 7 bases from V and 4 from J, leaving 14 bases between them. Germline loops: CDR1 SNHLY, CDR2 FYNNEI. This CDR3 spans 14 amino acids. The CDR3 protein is CASTLGPTNQPQHF. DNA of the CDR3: TGTGCCAGCACCCTGGGGCCGACGAATCAGCCCCAGCATTTT.

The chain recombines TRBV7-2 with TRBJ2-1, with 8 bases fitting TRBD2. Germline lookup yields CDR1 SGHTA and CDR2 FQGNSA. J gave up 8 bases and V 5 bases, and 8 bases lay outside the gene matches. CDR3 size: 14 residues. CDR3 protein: CASSLGAGGYEQFF. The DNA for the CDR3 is TGTGCCAGCAGCCTGGGGGCGGGGGGTTATGAGCAGTTCTTC.

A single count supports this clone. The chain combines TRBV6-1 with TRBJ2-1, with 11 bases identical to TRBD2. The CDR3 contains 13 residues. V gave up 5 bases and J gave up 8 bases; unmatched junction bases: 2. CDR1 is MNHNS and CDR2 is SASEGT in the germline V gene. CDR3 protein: CASSLGLADEQFF. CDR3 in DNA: TGTGCCAGCAGTTTGGGACTAGCGGATGAGCAGTTCTTC.

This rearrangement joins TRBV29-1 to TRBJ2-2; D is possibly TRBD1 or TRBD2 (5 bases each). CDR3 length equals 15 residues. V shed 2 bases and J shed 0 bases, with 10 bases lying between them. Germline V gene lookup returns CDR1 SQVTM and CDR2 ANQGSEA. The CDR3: CSVETGTPNTGELFF. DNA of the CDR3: TGCAGCGTTGAAACCGGGACCCCGAACACCGGGGAGCTGTTTTTT.

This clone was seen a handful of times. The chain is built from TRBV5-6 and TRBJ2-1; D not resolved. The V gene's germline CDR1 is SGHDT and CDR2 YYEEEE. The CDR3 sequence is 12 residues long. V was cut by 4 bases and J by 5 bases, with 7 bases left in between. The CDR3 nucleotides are TGTGCCAGCAGCCTTCCAAACAATGAGCAGTTCTTC. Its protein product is CASSLPNNEQFF.

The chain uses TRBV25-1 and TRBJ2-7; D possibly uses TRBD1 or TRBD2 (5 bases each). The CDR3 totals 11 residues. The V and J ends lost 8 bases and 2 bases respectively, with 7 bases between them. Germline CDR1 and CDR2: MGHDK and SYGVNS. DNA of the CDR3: TGTGCCAGCGGGGGAGCCTACGAGCAGTACTTC. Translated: CASGGAYEQYF.

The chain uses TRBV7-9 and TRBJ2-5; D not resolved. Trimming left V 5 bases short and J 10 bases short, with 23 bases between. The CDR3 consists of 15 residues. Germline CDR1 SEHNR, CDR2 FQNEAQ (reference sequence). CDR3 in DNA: TGTGCCAGCAGCCTGCCACCAACGCCGATGGTAGACCAGTACTTC. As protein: CASSLPPTPMVDQYF.

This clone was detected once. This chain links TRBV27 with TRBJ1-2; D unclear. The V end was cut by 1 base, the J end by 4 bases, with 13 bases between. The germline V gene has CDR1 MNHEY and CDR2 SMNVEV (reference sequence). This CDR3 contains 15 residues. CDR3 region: CASSLLAGLSYGYTF. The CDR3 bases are TGTGCCAGCAGTTTATTGGCAGGTCTTAGCTATGGCTACACCTTC.

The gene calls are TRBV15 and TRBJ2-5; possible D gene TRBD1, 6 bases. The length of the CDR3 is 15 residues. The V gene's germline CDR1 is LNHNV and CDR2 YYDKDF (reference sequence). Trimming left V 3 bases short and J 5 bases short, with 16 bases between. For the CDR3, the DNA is TGTGCCACCAGCAGTAACAGGGACGGCAGGGAGACCCAGTACTTC. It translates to CATSSNRDGRETQYF. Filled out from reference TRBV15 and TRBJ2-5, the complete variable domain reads DAMVIQNPRYQVTQFGKPVTLSCSQTLNHNVMYWYQQKSSQAPKLLFHYYDKDFNNEADTPDNFQSRRPNTSFCFLDIRSPGLGDTAMYLCATSSNRDGRETQYFGPGTRLLVL.

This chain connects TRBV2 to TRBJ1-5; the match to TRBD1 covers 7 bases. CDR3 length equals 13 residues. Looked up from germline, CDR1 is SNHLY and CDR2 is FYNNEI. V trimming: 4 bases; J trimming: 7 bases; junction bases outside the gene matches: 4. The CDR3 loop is CASSGEGGQPQHF. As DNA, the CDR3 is TGTGCCAGCAGTGGGGAAGGGGGCCAGCCCCAGCATTTT.

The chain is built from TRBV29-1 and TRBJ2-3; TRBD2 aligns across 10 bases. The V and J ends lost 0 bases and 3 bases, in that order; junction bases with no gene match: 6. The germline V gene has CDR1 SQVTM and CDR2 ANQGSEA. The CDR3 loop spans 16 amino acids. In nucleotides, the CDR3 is TGCAGCGTTGAAGATGGAGCGGGGGGGCGGACAGATACGCAGTATTTT. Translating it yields CSVEDGAGGRTDTQYF.

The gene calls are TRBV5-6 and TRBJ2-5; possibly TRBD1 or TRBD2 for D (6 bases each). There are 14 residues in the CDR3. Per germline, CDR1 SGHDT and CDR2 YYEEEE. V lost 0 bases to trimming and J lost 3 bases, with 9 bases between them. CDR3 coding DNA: TGTGCCAGCAGCTTGGTGAGGGGGGAAGAGACCCAGTACTTC. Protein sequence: CASSLVRGEETQYF.

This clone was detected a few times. Here the CDR3 reads CASSPHASRPEQYF. For the CDR3, the DNA is TGTGCCAGCAGCCCCCACGCGTCTAGGCCCGAGCAGTACTTC. V gene TRBV7-2 combines with J gene TRBJ2-7, with no clear D. CDR1 is SGHTA and CDR2 is FQGNSA in the germline V gene. CDR3 length: 14 amino acids. Deletions cut 5 bases from V and 6 bases from J, with 17 bases between.

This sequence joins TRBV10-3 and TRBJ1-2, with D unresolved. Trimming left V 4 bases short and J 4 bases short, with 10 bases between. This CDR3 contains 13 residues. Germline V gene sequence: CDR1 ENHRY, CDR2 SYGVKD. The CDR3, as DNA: TGTGCCATCAGTGGTGAAGAATCCTATGGCTACACCTTC. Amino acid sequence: CAISGEESYGYTF.

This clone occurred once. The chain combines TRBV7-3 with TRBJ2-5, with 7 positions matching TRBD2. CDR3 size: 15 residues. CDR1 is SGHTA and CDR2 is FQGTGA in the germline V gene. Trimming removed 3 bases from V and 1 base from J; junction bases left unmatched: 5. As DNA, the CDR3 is TGTGCCAGCAGCTTGGGTAGCGGGCTCCAAGAGACCCAGTACTTC. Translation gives CASSLGSGLQETQYF.

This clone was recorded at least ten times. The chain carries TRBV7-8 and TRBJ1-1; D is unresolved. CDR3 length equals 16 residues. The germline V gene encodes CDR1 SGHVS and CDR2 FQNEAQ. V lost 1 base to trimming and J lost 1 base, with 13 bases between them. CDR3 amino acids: CASSLGQAVSNTEAFF. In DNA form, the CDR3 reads TGTGCCAGCAGCTTAGGGCAGGCGGTATCGAACACTGAAGCTTTCTTT. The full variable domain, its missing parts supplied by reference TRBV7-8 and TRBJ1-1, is GAGVSQSPRYKVAKRGQDVALRCDPISGHVSLFWYQQALGQGPEFLTYFQNEAQLDKSGLPSDRFFAERPEGSVSTLKIQRTQQEDSAVYLCASSLGQAVSNTEAFFGQGTRLTVV.

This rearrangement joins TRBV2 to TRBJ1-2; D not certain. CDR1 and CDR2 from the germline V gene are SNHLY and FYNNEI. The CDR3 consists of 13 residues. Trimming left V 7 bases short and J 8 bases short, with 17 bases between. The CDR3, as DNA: TGTGCCAGCATCCTAAACTTGGGGAGAGGCTACACCTTC. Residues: CASILNLGRGYTF.

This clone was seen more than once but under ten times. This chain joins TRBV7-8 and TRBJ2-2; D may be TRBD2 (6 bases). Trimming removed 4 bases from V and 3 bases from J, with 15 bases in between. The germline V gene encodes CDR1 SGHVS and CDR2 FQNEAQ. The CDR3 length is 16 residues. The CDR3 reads CASSSLRDFYTGELFF. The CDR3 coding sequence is TGTGCCAGCAGCTCCCTAAGGGACTTCTACACCGGGGAGCTGTTTTTT.